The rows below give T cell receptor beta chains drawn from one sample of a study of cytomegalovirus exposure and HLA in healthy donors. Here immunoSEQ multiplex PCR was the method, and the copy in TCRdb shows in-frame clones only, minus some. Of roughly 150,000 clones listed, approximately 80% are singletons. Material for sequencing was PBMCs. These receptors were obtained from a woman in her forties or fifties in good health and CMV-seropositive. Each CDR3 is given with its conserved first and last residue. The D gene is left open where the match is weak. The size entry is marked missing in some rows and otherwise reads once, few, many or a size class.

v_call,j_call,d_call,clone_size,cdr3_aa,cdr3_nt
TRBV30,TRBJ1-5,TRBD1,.,CAWSVQQGSNQPQHF,TGTGCCTGGAGTGTACAACAGGGGAGCAATCAGCCCCAGCATTTT
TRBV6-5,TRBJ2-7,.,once,CASSQAPGEQYF,TGTGCCAGCAGTCAAGCTCCGGGGGAGCAGTACTTC
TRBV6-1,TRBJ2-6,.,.,CASSEQGSGANVLTF,TGTGCCAGCAGTGAACAGGGCTCTGGGGCCAACGTCCTGACTTTC
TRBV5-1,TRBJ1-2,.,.,CASSLEESQANYGYTF,TGCGCCAGCAGCTTGGAGGAGAGCCAAGCTAACTATGGCTACACCTTC
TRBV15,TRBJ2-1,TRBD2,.,CATGGGLAGINEQFF,TGTGCCACCGGGGGGGGACTAGCGGGGATCAATGAGCAGTTCTTC
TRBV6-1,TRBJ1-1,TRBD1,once,CASRGQVDRGTEAFF,TGTGCCAGCAGGGGACAGGTCGACCGGGGCACTGAAGCTTTCTTT
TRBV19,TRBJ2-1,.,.,CASSMGLYNEQFF,TGTGCCAGTAGTATGGGACTCTACAATGAGCAGTTCTTC
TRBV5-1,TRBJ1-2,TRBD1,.,CASSFHPGTAISDGYTF,TGCGCCAGCAGCTTCCACCCCGGGACAGCGATCTCCGATGGCTACACCTTC
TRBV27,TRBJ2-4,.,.,CASSPTGIAKNIQYF,TGTGCCAGCAGTCCTACAGGGATAGCCAAAAACATTCAGTACTTC
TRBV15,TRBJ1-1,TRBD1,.,CATRLRQGARGTEAFF,TGTGCCACCAGACTACGTCAGGGGGCGCGAGGGACTGAAGCTTTCTTT
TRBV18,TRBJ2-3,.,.,CASSPGGQTDTQYF,TGTGCCAGCTCACCGGGGGGGCAGACAGATACGCAGTATTTT
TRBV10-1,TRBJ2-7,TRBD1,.,CASSHDTTGGTYEQYF,TGCGCCAGCAGTCACGATACGACAGGGGGGACCTACGAGCAGTACTTC
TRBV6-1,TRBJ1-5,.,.,CASSEVAGGNQPQHF,TGTGCCAGCAGTGAAGTGGCAGGGGGCAATCAGCCCCAGCATTTT
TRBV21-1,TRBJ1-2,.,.,CASSKDYRGARGYTF,TGTGCCAGCAGCAAAGATTACCGGGGGGCGCGAGGCTACACCTTC
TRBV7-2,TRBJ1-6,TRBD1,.,CASSSYRGTGSPLHF,TGTGCCAGCAGTTCCTACAGGGGAACAGGGTCACCCCTCCACTTT
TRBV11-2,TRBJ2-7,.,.,CASSLDRLTSYEQYF,TGTGCCAGCAGCTTAGATAGACTAACCTCCTACGAGCAGTACTTC
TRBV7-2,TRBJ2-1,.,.,CASSLGRGMANEQFF,TGTGCCAGCAGCTTAGGGCGGGGTATGGCGAATGAGCAGTTCTTC
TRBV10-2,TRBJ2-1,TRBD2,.,CASSEWGTSAYNEQFF,TGCGCCAGCAGTGAGTGGGGGACTAGCGCCTACAATGAGCAGTTCTTC
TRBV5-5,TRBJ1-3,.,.,CASSPKAILAGEDTIYF,TGTGCCAGCAGCCCAAAGGCGATCCTGGCAGGGGAAGACACCATATATTTT
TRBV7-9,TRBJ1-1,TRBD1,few,CSSRPGTGWEAFF,TGTTCCAGCAGACCCGGGACAGGGTGGGAAGCTTTCTTT
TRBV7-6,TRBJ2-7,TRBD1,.,CASSLAVAGGSSSYEQYF,TGTGCCAGCAGCTTAGCAGTGGCAGGGGGCTCGAGCTCCTACGAGCAGTACTTC
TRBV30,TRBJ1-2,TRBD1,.,CAWGKGATYGYTF,TGTGCCTGGGGTAAGGGGGCGACCTATGGCTACACCTTC
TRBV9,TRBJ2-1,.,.,CASSVRDGARNEQFF,TGTGCCAGCAGCGTGCGGGATGGGGCCCGCAATGAGCAGTTCTTC
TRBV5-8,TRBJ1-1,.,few,CASSSVWTEAFF,TGTGCCAGCAGCTCGGTTTGGACTGAAGCTTTCTTT
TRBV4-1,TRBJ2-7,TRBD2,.,CASSQEGASGTAYEQYF,TGCGCCAGCAGCCAAGAAGGGGCTAGCGGGACCGCCTACGAGCAGTACTTC
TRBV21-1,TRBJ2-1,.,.,CASSKRKKTPGETYNEQFF,TGTGCCAGCAGCAAAAGAAAAAAAACGCCAGGTGAAACCTACAATGAGCAGTTCTTC
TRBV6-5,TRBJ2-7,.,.,CASSYGQTYEQYF,TGTGCCAGCAGTTATGGACAGACCTACGAGCAGTACTTC
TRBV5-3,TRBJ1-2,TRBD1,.,CARSGNRGGWCGYTF,TGTGCCAGAAGCGGAAACAGGGGAGGTTGGTGTGGCTACACCTTC
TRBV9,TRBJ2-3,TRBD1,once,CASSLRDRGTDTQYF,TGTGCCAGCAGCCTCCGGGACAGGGGCACAGATACGCAGTATTTT
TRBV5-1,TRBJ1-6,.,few,CASSLGDWAFNSPLHF,TGCGCCAGCAGCTTGGGAGATTGGGCGTTTAATTCACCCCTCCACTTT
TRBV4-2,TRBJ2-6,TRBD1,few,CASSLGQTSGANVLTF,TGTGCCAGCAGCTTGGGACAGACCTCTGGGGCCAACGTCCTGACTTTC
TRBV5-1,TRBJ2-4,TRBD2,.,CASSPGGTGIQYF,TGCGCCAGCAGCCCCGGGGGGACGGGCATTCAGTACTTC
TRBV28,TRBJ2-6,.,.,CASSPGAGLTGANVLTF,TGTGCCAGCAGTCCCGGGGCGGGACTCACTGGGGCCAACGTCCTGACTTTC
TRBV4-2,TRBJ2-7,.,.,CASSPSLAGEQYF,TGTGCCAGCAGCCCGAGCTTGGCGGGCGAGCAGTACTTC
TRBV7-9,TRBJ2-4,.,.,CASSGGAKNIQYF,TGTGCCAGCAGCGGGGGGGCCAAAAACATTCAGTACTTC
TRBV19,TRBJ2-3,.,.,CASSRDSSTDTQYF,TGTGCCAGTAGTCGGGACTCCAGCACAGATACGCAGTATTTT
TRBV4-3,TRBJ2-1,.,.,CASSQGVLRGYNEQFF,TGCGCCAGCAGCCAAGGGGTACTAAGGGGGTACAATGAGCAGTTCTTC
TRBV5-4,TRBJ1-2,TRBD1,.,CAVSGTGDYGYTF,TGTGCCGTATCCGGGACAGGGGATTATGGCTACACCTTC
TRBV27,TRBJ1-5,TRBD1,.,CASSSYLTGSGLTPQHF,TGTGCCAGCAGTTCCTATCTGACAGGGAGTGGACTGACTCCCCAGCATTTT
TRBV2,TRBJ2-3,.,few,CASNEGPSTDTQYF,TGTGCCAGCAATGAGGGGCCCTCCACAGATACGCAGTATTTT
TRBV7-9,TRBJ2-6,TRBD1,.,CASMRTGGGSGANVLTF,TGTGCCAGCATGCGGACAGGGGGAGGCTCTGGGGCCAACGTCCTGACTTTC
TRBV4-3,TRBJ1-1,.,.,CASSQSPSGGVKAFF,TGCGCCAGCAGCCAAAGTCCCAGTGGGGGGGTGAAAGCTTTCTTT
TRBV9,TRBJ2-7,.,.,CASSVGGGVTYEQYF,TGTGCCAGCAGCGTAGGGGGGGGCGTCACCTACGAGCAGTACTTC
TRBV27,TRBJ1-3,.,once,CASRRRGWGNTIYF,TGTGCCAGCAGGCGCAGGGGTTGGGGAAACACCATATATTTT
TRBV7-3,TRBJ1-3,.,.,CASSLWRISGNTIYF,TGTGCCAGCAGCTTATGGAGGATCTCTGGAAACACCATATATTTT
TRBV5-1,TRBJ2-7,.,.,CASSRGGRQSPYEQYF,TGCGCCAGCAGCAGGGGCGGTCGGCAATCCCCCTACGAGCAGTACTTC
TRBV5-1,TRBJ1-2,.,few,CASSQEGEGGGYTF,TGCGCCAGCAGCCAAGAGGGGGAGGGAGGTGGCTACACCTTC
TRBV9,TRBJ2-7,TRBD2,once,CASSVSGGKTYEQYF,TGTGCCAGCAGCGTGAGCGGGGGGAAAACCTACGAGCAGTACTTC